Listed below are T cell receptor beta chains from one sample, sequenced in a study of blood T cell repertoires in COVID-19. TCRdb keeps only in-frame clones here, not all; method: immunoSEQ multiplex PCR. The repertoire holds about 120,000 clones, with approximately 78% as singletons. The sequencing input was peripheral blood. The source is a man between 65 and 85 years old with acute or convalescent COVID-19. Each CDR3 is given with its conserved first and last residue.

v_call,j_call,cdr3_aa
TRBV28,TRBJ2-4,CASGQVGNIQYF
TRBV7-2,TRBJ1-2,CASSLGRGTRYGYTF
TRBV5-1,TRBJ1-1,CASSPAGGRNTEAFF
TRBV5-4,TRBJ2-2,CASSPRGLDTGELFF
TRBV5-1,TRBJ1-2,CASRPYRDGYTF
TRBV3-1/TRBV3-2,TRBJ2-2,CASSHWGGGDTGELFF
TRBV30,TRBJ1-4,CAWSRGYTNEKLFF
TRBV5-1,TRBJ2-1,CASSVAGGSYNEQFF
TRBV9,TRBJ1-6,CASSPRGQGSPLHF
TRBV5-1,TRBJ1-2,CASSSREGAGGYTF
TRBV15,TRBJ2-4,CATSSRQGMGNIQYF
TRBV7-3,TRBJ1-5,CASSPGRGTNQPQHF
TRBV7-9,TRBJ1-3,CASSLSGSGNTIYF
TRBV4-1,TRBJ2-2,CASSRGWADTGELFF
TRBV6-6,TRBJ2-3,CASRDSATDTQYF
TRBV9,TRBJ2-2,CAIYLGTSGRRDTGELFF
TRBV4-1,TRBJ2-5,CASSQERGDSQETQYF
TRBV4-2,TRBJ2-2,CASSSQSSGRSSGELFF
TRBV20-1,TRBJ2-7,CSARSGFEQYF
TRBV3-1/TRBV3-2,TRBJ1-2,CASTQGGGYTF
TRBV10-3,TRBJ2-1,CAISVQGLYNEQFF
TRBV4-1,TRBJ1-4,CASSQAWQGGSRNEKLFF
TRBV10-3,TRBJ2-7,CATGTSGRDEQYF
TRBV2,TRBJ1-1,CASSRQANTEAFF
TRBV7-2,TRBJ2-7,CASSLQGPRYF
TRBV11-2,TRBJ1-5,CASSRDSNQPQHF
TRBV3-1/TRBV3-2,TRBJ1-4,CASSPTGEVEKLFF
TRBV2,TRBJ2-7,CASSAGQGQLNEQYF
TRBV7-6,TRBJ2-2,CASSLGRAAGELFF
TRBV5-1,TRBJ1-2,CARPGPANYGYTF
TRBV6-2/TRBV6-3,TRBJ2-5,CASSYSLGGSGETQYF
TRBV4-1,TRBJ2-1,CASGRSNNEQFF
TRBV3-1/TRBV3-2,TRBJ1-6,CASSQAYNNSPLHF
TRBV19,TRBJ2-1,CASSPRQGLTYNEQFF
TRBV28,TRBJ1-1,CASSLSGTVNTEAFF
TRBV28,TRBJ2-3,CASSLSGGTDTQYF
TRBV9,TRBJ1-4,CASRGAGPNEKLFF
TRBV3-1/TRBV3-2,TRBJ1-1,CASSQDWQGSEAFF
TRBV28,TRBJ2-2,CASSLGSQGAGELFF
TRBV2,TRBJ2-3,CATNRRRSMPDTQYF
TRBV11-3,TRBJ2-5,CASSVRGGLETQYF
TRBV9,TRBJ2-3,CASSDLTSGGSSVATQYF
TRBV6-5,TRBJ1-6,CASLMRGGNSPLHF
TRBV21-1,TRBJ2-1,CARGTGVYNEQFF
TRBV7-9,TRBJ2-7,CASSLAGTSGEQYF